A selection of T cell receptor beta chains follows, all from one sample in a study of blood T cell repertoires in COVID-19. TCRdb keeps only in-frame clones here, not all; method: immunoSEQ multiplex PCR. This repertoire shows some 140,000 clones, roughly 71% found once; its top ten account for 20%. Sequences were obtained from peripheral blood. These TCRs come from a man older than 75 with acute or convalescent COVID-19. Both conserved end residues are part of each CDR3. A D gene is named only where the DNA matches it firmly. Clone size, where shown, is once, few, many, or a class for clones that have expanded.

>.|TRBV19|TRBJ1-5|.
TGTGCCAGTAGTACGACAGCAAATCAGCCCCAGCATTTT
CASSTTANQPQHF
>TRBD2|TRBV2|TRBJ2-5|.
TGTGCCAGCAGTATTGCTAGAATTAGCGGGGTTGAGACCCAGTACTTC
CASSIARISGVETQYF
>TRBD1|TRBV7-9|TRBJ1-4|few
TGTGCCAGCAGCGCTGACAGGGGCAACGAAAAACTGTTTTTT
CASSADRGNEKLFF
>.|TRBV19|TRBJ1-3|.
TGTGCCAGTAGTAGACAAGGCGGAAACACCATATATTTT
CASSRQGGNTIYF
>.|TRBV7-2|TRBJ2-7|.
TGTGCCAGCAGCTTAGGGACACATTCCTACGAGCAGTACTTC
CASSLGTHSYEQYF
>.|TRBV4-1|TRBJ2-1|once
TGCGCCAGCAGCCAAGAAAGCTCCGGCTCCTACAATGAGCAGTTCTTC
CASSQESSGSYNEQFF
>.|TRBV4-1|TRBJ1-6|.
TGCGCCAGCAGCCAAGATCCGCGGTCACCCCTCCACTTT
CASSQDPRSPLHF
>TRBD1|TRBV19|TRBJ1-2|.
TGTGCCAGTACCCCGACCGGGACAGATAATTTCTATGGCTACACCTTC
CASTPTGTDNFYGYTF
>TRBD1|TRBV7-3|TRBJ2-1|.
TGTGCCAGCAGCTTCCAGACAGGGGTCGACAATGAGCAGTTCTTC
CASSFQTGVDNEQFF
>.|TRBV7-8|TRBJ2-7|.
TGTGCCAGCAGCTTAGGGGGACACGTCCGCTCCTACGAGCAGTACTTC
CASSLGGHVRSYEQYF
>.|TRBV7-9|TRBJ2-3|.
TGTGCCAGCAGCTCGACAGGACAAGTCCCAGATACGCAGTATTTT
CASSSTGQVPDTQYF
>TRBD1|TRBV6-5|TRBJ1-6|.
TGTGCCAGCGGGGGGACAGCTTTCAATTCACCCCTCCACTTT
CASGGTAFNSPLHF
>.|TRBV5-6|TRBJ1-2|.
TGTGCCAGCAGCTTTAGGGTACAGGACTATGGCTACACCTTC
CASSFRVQDYGYTF
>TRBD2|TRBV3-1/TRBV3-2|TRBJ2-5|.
TGTGCCAGCAGCCAAGGGCGTCGACCTAGCGGAGAGACCCAGTACTTC
CASSQGRRPSGETQYF
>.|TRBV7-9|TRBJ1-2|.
TGTGCCAGCAGCCCTTCCGGGTATGGCTACACCTTC
CASSPSGYGYTF
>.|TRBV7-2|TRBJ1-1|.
TGTGCCAGCAGCTTAGGGTTCAGTGAAGCTTTCTTT
CASSLGFSEAFF
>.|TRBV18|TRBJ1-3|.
TGTGCCAGCTCACCGACAGTCAACAGAGACACCATATATTTT
CASSPTVNRDTIYF
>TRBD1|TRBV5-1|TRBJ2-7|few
TGCGCCAGCAGCCTCCGGGACAGGGGCTGGAGCGAGCAGTACTTC
CASSLRDRGWSEQYF
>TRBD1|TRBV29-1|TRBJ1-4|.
TGCAGCGCTTCCGGACAGGGCTCTTTTCAGTTTTTT
CSASGQGSFQFF
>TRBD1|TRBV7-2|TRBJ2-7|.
TGTGCCAGCAGCCCCGGGACAGGGTTAAAGAGCTCCTACGAGCAGTACTTC
CASSPGTGLKSSYEQYF
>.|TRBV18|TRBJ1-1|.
TGTGCCAGCTCCGGGGGGGGGAACACTGAAGCTTTCTTT
CASSGGGNTEAFF
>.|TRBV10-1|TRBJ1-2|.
TGCGCCAGCAGTGAGCGACGGAAAGACACGGCTAACTATGGCTACACCTTC
CASSERRKDTANYGYTF
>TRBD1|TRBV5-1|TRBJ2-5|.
TGCGCCAGCAGCTCACGAATAGCGACAGGGGGGGAGACCCAGTACTTC
CASSSRIATGGETQYF
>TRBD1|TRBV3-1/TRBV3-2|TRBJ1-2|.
TGTGCCAGCAGCCAAACCCAGGGGGCAGGGGGCTACACCTTC
CASSQTQGAGGYTF
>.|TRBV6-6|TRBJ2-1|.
TGTGCCAGCAGTTACCCTAATGAGCAGTTCTTC
CASSYPNEQFF
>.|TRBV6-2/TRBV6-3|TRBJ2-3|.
TGTGCCAGCAGTTATAACCGAGCCACAGATACGCAGTATTTT
CASSYNRATDTQYF
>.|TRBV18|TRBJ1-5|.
TGTGCCAGCTCACCAGGACAAAGCAATCAGCCCCAGCATTTT
CASSPGQSNQPQHF
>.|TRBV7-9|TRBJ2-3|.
TGTGCCAGCAGCCCTCTAGGGGTGGGAGATACGCAGTATTTT
CASSPLGVGDTQYF
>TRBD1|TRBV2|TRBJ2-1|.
TGTGCCAGCAGGGAGACAGGGGTTTTTCTTTACAATGAGCAGTTCTTC
CASRETGVFLYNEQFF
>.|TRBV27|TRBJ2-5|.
TGTGCCAGCAGTTTATCCGGCGGGGCACGGACCCAGTACTTC
CASSLSGGARTQYF
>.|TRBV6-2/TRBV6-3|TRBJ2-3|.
TGTGCCAGCAGTTACTTTCAGGATGGCACAGATACGCAGTATTTT
CASSYFQDGTDTQYF
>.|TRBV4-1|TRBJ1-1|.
TGCGCCAGCAGCCTCAACCGGGGAGAGGCTTTCTTT
CASSLNRGEAFF
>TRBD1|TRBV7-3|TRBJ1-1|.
TGTGCCAGCAGCCGACAGGGTGACACTGAAGCTTTCTTT
CASSRQGDTEAFF
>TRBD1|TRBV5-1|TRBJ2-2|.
TGCGCCAGCAGCCCTGGGGACAGGGGGCCCATCGGGGAGCTGTTTTTT
CASSPGDRGPIGELFF
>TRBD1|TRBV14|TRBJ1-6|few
TGTGCCAGCAGCCAAGATCCCCATCAGACAGGGTATAATTCACCCCTCCACTTT
CASSQDPHQTGYNSPLHF
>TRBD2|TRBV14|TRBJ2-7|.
TGTGCCAGCAGCCAAGGCGTTGGCGGGGGGCCAGTAGTGCAGTACTTC
CASSQGVGGGPVVQYF
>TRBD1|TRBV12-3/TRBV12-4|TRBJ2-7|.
TGTGCCAGCAGTTTTAACAGGGGGCGTGAGCAGTACTTC
CASSFNRGREQYF
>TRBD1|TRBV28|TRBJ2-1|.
TGTGCCAGCAGCACAATACAGGGGGCGCGTAGCAATGAGCAGTTCTTC
CASSTIQGARSNEQFF
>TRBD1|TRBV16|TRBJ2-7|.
TGTGCCAGCAGCCCTTGGGACAGACCATTTTACGAGCAGTACTTC
CASSPWDRPFYEQYF
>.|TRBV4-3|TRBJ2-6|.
TGCGCCAGCAGCCAAGATGTTCCGGGAGGGGCCAACGTCCTGACTTTC
CASSQDVPGGANVLTF
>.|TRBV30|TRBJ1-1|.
TGTGCCTGGAGTTCTCAGGGTTTTAACACTGAAGCTTTCTTT
CAWSSQGFNTEAFF
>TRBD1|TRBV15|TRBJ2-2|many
TGTGCCACCAGCGCAGACAGGGCCCTAAACACCGGGGAGCTGTTTTTT
CATSADRALNTGELFF
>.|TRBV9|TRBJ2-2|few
TGTGCCAGCAGCCCGCGGCGGGGGCGGGACACCGGGGAGCTGTTTTTT
CASSPRRGRDTGELFF
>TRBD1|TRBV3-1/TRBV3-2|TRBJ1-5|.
TGTGCCAGCAGCCAAGATCCAGTGGGGACAGGCCTCCAAAAACCAAATCAGCCCCAGCATTTT
CASSQDPVGTGLQKPNQPQHF
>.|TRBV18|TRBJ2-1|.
TGTGCCAGCTCGCCTCTCAGGGGCCCTTACAATGAGCAGTTCTTC
CASSPLRGPYNEQFF
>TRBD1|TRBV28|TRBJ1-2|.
TGTGCCAGCAGAAGCCAGGGGGCGCATGGCTACACCTTC
CASRSQGAHGYTF
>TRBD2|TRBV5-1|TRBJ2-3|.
TGCGCCAGCAGCTTGGGCGCGGGGGGGGCCCCGGGCACAGATACGCAGTATTTT
CASSLGAGGAPGTDTQYF
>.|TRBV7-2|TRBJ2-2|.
TGTGCCAGCAGCTGGCGACAGTTAACCGGGGAGCTGTTTTTT
CASSWRQLTGELFF
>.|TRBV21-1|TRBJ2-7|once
TGTGCCAGCAGCCTGGACAGGGGGGCCTACGAGCAGTACTTC
CASSLDRGAYEQYF
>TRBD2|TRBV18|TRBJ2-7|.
TGTGCCAGCTCACCTACCGGGACTAGCGGGGAGAGGTACTTC
CASSPTGTSGERYF
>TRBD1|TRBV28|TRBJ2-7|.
TGTGCCAGCAGTTGGAGACAGGGTTCGGACGAGCAGTACTTC
CASSWRQGSDEQYF
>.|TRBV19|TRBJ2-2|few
TGTGCCAGTACTAACCCGGACAGTTACACCGGGGAGCTGTTTTTT
CASTNPDSYTGELFF
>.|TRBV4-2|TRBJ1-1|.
TGTGCCAGCAGCCGCTCTTTTGCCCAGGGGACTGAAGCTTTCTTT
CASSRSFAQGTEAFF
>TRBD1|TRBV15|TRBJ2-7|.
TGTGCCACCAGCATTAGATTGATGACAGGGGGCTCCTACGAGCAGTACTTC
CATSIRLMTGGSYEQYF